This T cell receptor (beta chain) was captured by sequencing in a study of T cells in Graves' hyperthyroidism and ophthalmopathy. Fresh peripheral blood, 8 to 10 ml of it, supplied the PBMCs. The germline gives CDR1 SEHNR, CDR2 FQNEAQ (reference sequence). CDR3 length: 11 amino acids. V lost 9 bases to trimming and J lost 4 bases, with 10 bases between them. RNA transcripts gave rise to amplified TCR beta CDR3 regions. A set of HTBI primers served as the primers for a first-round RT-PCR of the TCR CDR3. One entry per CDR3 protein results from TCRdb running MiXCR on the multiplex PCR reads. The sample consists of about 620,000 distinct CDR3 sequences, roughly 15% of them appearing once. This clonotype was recorded at least ten times.

Sequencing input: blood. The chain combines TRBV7-9 with TRBJ2-7; D is uncertain. The sequence was obtained from a woman aged 25 to 39 with Graves' hyperthyroidism. The chain's CDR3 is CASGVIYEQYF. The CDR3 DNA is TGTGCCAGTGGAGTTATATACGAGCAGTACTTC.